Below are 27 T cell receptor beta chains sequenced from a single sample in a study of blood T cell repertoires in COVID-19. Profiled with immunoSEQ multiplex PCR; TCRdb holds only in-frame clones, not every one. The repertoire has approximately 67,000 clones, 91% of them found once; the top ten carry about 5%. The sequenced material came from peripheral blood. Receptors originate from a woman aged 55-75 years with active COVID-19.

The CDR3: CASRRGTSGPQTGTQYF. In DNA, the CDR3 is TGTGCCAGCAGGAGGGGGACTAGCGGGCCGCAAACGGGTACGCAGTATTTT. The chain is built from TRBV2 and TRBJ2-3, with TRBD2 matching 12 bases. Germline V gives CDR1 SNHLY, CDR2 FYNNEI. The CDR3 covers 17 residues. V gave up 6 bases and J gave up 8 bases; unmatched junction bases: 15.

This clone was recorded only once. The gene calls are TRBV6-2 or TRBV6-3 and TRBJ1-1; 7 bases are a match to TRBD1. V gave up 6 bases and J gave up 3 bases; unmatched junction bases: 4. Germline loops: CDR1 MNHEY, CDR2 SVGEGT. The CDR3 extends over 13 amino acids. The CDR3 reads CASSPGQYTEAFF. CDR3 sequence (DNA): TGTGCCAGCAGCCCGGGACAGTACACTGAAGCTTTCTTT.

The genes are TRBV5-1 and TRBJ1-3; TRBD1 aligns across 7 bases. This CDR3 region has 13 residues. Germline V lookup: CDR1 SGHRS, CDR2 YFSETQ. With V trimmed by 3 bases and J by 12 bases, 9 bases remained unmatched. The CDR3, as DNA: TGCGCCAGCAGCTATGGACAGGCCAGTGTCATATATTTT. It yields the protein CASSYGQASVIYF.

J is TRBJ2-7 and V is TRBV6-2 or TRBV6-3; 14 positions agree with TRBD2. Germline CDR1 reads MNHEY; CDR2 reads SVGEGT. The CDR3 has 15 residues. V shed 4 bases, J shed 6 bases, and the junction held 5 bases outside the gene matches. In DNA form, the CDR3 reads TGTGCCAGCAGTTCCCCAGGACTAGCGGGAGGCGAGCAGTACTTC. Amino acid sequence: CASSSPGLAGGEQYF.

The table lists this clone with a count of one. This chain uses TRBV4-2 with TRBJ2-4, with 9 bases matching TRBD2. Unmatched junction bases numbered 6, after V lost 6 bases and J lost 3 bases. Germline V gives CDR1 LGHNA, CDR2 YNFKEQ. The CDR3 is 15 amino acids. In DNA, the CDR3 is TGTGCCAGCAGTCGGGCGGGGGGGGACAAAAACATTCAGTACTTC. Its protein is CASSRAGGDKNIQYF.

This rearrangement joins TRBV29-1 to TRBJ1-1; D is perhaps TRBD1 (6 bases). The CDR3 consists of 15 residues. Germline loops: CDR1 SQVTM, CDR2 ANQGSEA. The V end was cut by 5 bases, the J end by 7 bases, with 23 bases between. The CDR3 loop is CSVYGTPQADGEAFF. The CDR3 coding sequence is TGCAGCGTTTACGGGACACCCCAAGCTGATGGTGAAGCTTTCTTT.

The J gene is TRBJ2-1, the V gene TRBV27; 10 bases align to TRBD2. The CDR3 has 17 amino acids. Losses at the gene ends were 4 bases for V and 7 bases for J; bases not matched to a gene: 13. Germline V gene lookup returns CDR1 MNHEY and CDR2 SMNVEV (reference sequence). CDR3 DNA: TGTGCCAGCAGTTATTCTAGCGGGAGCGTGATAAGGAATGAGCAGTTCTTC. This translates into CASSYSSGSVIRNEQFF.

The rearrangement joins TRBV4-2 to TRBJ2-7; 9 bases line up with TRBD2. V was pared by 1 base and J by 6 bases, with 16 bases of the junction left unmatched. This CDR3 contains 18 residues. Germline CDR1 is LGHNA and CDR2 is YNFKEQ. As DNA, the CDR3 is TGTGCCAGCAGCCAAGGGCCCCCTGGGGCTAGCGGGATTGTCGAGCAGTACTTC. Residues: CASSQGPPGASGIVEQYF.

The chain employs TRBV3-1 (or the pseudogene TRBV3-2) and TRBJ2-5, with 9 bases lining up with TRBD2. There are 14 residues in the CDR3. J lost 4 bases, V lost 5 bases, and 5 bases had no gene match. The germline V gene encodes CDR1 LGHDT and CDR2 YNNKEL (reference sequence). CDR3 bases: TGTGCCAGCAGCTTCTGGCGGGAGGGAGAGACCCAGTACTTC. Translated, it gives CASSFWREGETQYF.

The CDR3: CASSQEPSGILGDEQYF. The CDR3 bases are TGTGCCAGCAGCCAAGAGCCTAGCGGGATCCTGGGCGACGAGCAGTACTTC. The chain carries TRBV3-1 (or the pseudogene TRBV3-2) and TRBJ2-7; 9 nucleotides match TRBD2. The germline V gene encodes CDR1 LGHDT and CDR2 YNNKEL (reference sequence). Germline trimming cut 0 bases from V and 5 bases from J; bases unmatched to any gene: 11. The CDR3 runs 17 residues.

This chain connects TRBV2 to TRBJ1-2; 12 nucleotides agree with TRBD1. Germline V lookup: CDR1 SNHLY, CDR2 FYNNEI. With 6 bases clipped from V and 10 bases from J, the junction kept 9 bases outside the gene matches. This CDR3 contains 14 residues. The CDR3: CASRGQGAPPIYTF. CDR3 coding DNA: TGTGCCAGCAGGGGACAGGGGGCCCCTCCCATCTACACCTTC.

The V and J genes are TRBV4-1 and TRBJ2-6; 8 nucleotides line up with TRBD2. Germline CDR1 and CDR2: MGHRA and YSYEKL. The V segment lost 1 base and the J segment 1 base; nucleotides outside the gene matches: 9. The CDR3 is made up of 19 amino acids. The DNA for the CDR3 is TGCGCCAGCAGCCAAGTACTTGCGGGGGGAGGATCTGGGGCCAACGTCCTGACTTTC. Its protein product is CASSQVLAGGGSGANVLTF.

The chain recombines TRBV3-1 (or the pseudogene TRBV3-2) with TRBJ1-3; a possible D gene is TRBD1 (5 bases). CDR1 LGHDT and CDR2 YNNKEL come from the germline V gene (reference sequence). V lost 4 bases, J lost 0 bases, and 10 bases lay in between. CDR3 size: 15 residues. The CDR3 region is CASSPRADSGNTIYF. The CDR3 nucleotides are TGTGCCAGCAGCCCCAGGGCGGACTCTGGAAACACCATATATTTT.

The V gene is TRBV7-9, the J gene TRBJ1-5, with 8 nucleotides matching TRBD1. Germline CDR1 and CDR2: SEHNR and FQNEAQ (reference sequence). J lost 5 bases, V lost 5 bases, and 2 bases had no gene match. CDR3 length: 13 residues. The CDR3 loop is CASSKTGDQPQHF. CDR3 coding DNA: TGTGCCAGCAGCAAGACAGGGGATCAGCCCCAGCATTTT.

This rearrangement joins TRBV27 to TRBJ2-7, with TRBD2 identical over 10 bases. The CDR3 is 18 residues long. Germline V CDR1 and CDR2: MNHEY, SMNVEV (reference sequence). Trimming cost V 1 base and J 4 bases; bases outside gene matches: 13. CDR3 sequence (DNA): TGTGCCAGCAGTTTATGGGGGGTCCCGGGACTAGCGTCTTACGAGCAGTACTTC. It codes for CASSLWGVPGLASYEQYF.

This clone was seen once. The V call is TRBV6-5, the J call TRBJ2-5; no clear D. V lost 6 bases and J 5 bases, leaving 16 bases between the germline ends. The CDR3 has 14 residues. Per the germline V gene, CDR1 is MNHEY and CDR2 is SVGAGI. The CDR3 protein is CASSKTATWETQYF. The CDR3 bases are TGTGCCAGCAGCAAGACTGCCACATGGGAGACCCAGTACTTC.

This rearrangement joins TRBV30 to TRBJ1-6; D remains unclear. Trimming cost V 8 bases and J 3 bases, with 14 bases left between them. The CDR3 totals 14 residues. The V gene's germline CDR1 is GTSNPN and CDR2 SVGIG (reference sequence). CDR3 amino acids: CAGLGAGYNSPLHF. The CDR3 DNA follows: TGTGCCGGGTTGGGCGCAGGCTATAATTCACCCCTCCACTTT.

This rearrangement joins TRBV5-1 to TRBJ2-7, with 9 bases that match TRBD2. The length of the CDR3 is 15 residues. The germline V gene has CDR1 SGHRS and CDR2 YFSETQ. The ends lost 0 bases at V and 0 bases at J; junction bases unmatched: 1. CDR3 protein: CASSLGGRASYEQYF. The CDR3 DNA sequence: TGCGCCAGCAGCTTGGGCGGGAGGGCCTCCTACGAGCAGTACTTC.

This chain joins TRBV28 and TRBJ2-1; 11 nucleotides match TRBD2. J gave up 8 bases and V 5 bases, and 5 bases lay outside the gene matches. The CDR3 runs 14 residues. Germline CDR1 is MDHEN and CDR2 is SYDVKM. The CDR3 DNA reads TGTGCCAGCAGTATAGCGGGAGGGCGCGATGAGCAGTTCTTC. This codes for CASSIAGGRDEQFF. The full variable domain, rest sourced from reference TRBV28 and TRBJ2-1, is DVKVTQSSRYLVKRTGEKVFLECVQDMDHENMFWYRQDPGLGLRLIYFSYDVKMKEKGDIPEGYSVSREKKERFSLILESASTNQTSMYLCASSIAGGRDEQFFGPGTRLTVL.

The chain is built from TRBV5-1 and TRBJ2-2, with D uncertain. The CDR3 extends over 16 amino acids. Trimming shortened V by 2 bases and J by 0 bases, and 11 bases separated the two germline ends. In germline, CDR1 is SGHRS, CDR2 YFSETQ. The CDR3 DNA follows: TGCGCCAGCAGCTTTCGCAGGTCCACGAACACCGGGGAGCTGTTTTTT. It codes for CASSFRRSTNTGELFF.

The chain employs TRBV3-1 (or the pseudogene TRBV3-2) and TRBJ1-5, with D possibly TRBD1 on 5 matching bases. The CDR3 runs 13 residues. Trimming took 4 bases from V and 9 from J, leaving 13 bases between them. Germline V gives CDR1 LGHDT, CDR2 YNNKEL (reference sequence). CDR3 in DNA: TGTGCCAGCAGCCCCCACGGGGACTGGCCCCAGCATTTT. It yields the protein CASSPHGDWPQHF.

The chain combines TRBV6-1 with TRBJ2-7, with D unclear. The CDR3 extends over 12 amino acids. V was trimmed by 2 bases and J by 6 bases, leaving 8 bases between them. Germline lookup yields CDR1 MNHNS and CDR2 SASEGT. The CDR3: CASSEKRIEQYF. The CDR3 nucleotides are TGTGCCAGCAGTGAAAAGAGGATCGAGCAGTACTTC.

The count of this clone is one. This rearrangement joins TRBV3-1 (or the pseudogene TRBV3-2) to TRBJ2-5; 9 nucleotides match TRBD1. CDR1 is LGHDT and CDR2 is YNNKEL in the germline V gene (reference sequence). The trim removed 6 bases at V and 7 bases at J, leaving 9 bases unmatched. The CDR3 contains 14 residues. CDR3 sequence (DNA): TGTGCCAGCAGTCAAACTGACAGGGGGGGGACCCAGTACTTC. This gives the protein CASSQTDRGGTQYF.

This clone was observed a few times. The rearrangement links TRBV5-5 to TRBJ1-5, with a possible D match to TRBD1 (5 bases). The CDR3 loop spans 14 amino acids. Per the germline V gene, CDR1 is SGHKS and CDR2 is YYEKEE (reference sequence). V lost 0 bases and J lost 7, with 11 bases in between. The CDR3 nucleotides read TGTGCCAGCAGCTTGGGTCAGGGCTGGCAGCCCCAGCATTTT. Encoded protein: CASSLGQGWQPQHF.

The CDR3 spells CATSDNSDTTDTQYF. CDR3 coding DNA: TGTGCCACCAGTGACAACTCGGACACCACAGATACGCAGTATTTT. The J gene is TRBJ2-3, the V gene TRBV24-1; D is possibly TRBD1 (5 bases). CDR1 is KGHDR and CDR2 is SFDVKD in the germline V gene. V gave up 4 bases and J gave up 2 bases, with 12 bases separating them. This CDR3 region has 15 residues.

The chain employs TRBV23-1 and TRBJ2-1, with 15 bases matching TRBD2. TRBV23-1 is an ORF, and what it does is uncertain. The CDR3 spans 18 residues. V shed 1 base, J shed 6 bases, and the junction held 7 bases outside the gene matches. CDR3 DNA sequence: TGCGCCAGCAGTCAATGGACTAGCGGGAGGGCCCTCGGCAATGAGCAGTTCTTC. It encodes CASSQWTSGRALGNEQFF.

The chain carries TRBV29-1 and TRBJ2-5, with D possibly being TRBD2 (5 bases). Germline V lookup: CDR1 SQVTM, CDR2 ANQGSEA. The CDR3 spans 14 residues. V was pared by 7 bases and J by 5 bases, with 20 bases between. The CDR3 DNA follows: TGCAGCGCTACCCGGGATTGGTCCGGGGAGACCCAGTACTTC. Protein: CSATRDWSGETQYF.